Below are 23 T cell receptor beta chains sequenced from a single sample in a study of T-cell reconstitution after alpha-beta-depleted transplantation in children (dated by TCRdb to 2016 to 2018). Results the study describes overall, beyond this receptor: Hyperexpanded clone frequencies declined over subsequent months; after one year, T-cell counts and TCRbeta diversity were mostly attributed to newly produced T cells.

Libraries came from PCR. Sequencer: Illumina HiSeq 2500. To normalize quantification of the TCRbeta repertoire, the TCR libraries were built with molecular barcoding that relied on unique molecular identifiers. TCRdb reprocessed the public reads (quality trimming at Q25 with fastp, clone calling with MiXCR) and kept in-frame beta chains. Identical CDR3 proteins give one entry, which carries the most common genes and DNA. The sample yields about 300,000 distinct CDR3 sequences; approximately 7.3% were counted once. The ten most abundant clones make up approximately 9.1% of the sample. These receptors' targets are unknown. In the paper's terms, the treatment or condition label means: allogeneic hematopoietic cell transplantation with graft depleted of TCRalphabeta T cells and CD19 B cells. Here the sequenced sample was peripheral blood, taken 360 days after TCRalphabeta/CD19-depleted stem cell transplant. These receptors were taken from a female patient aged 2-15 years who had a stem cell transplant for Fanconi anemia, so the T cells may come from the graft donor.

This clonotype occurred many times. V and J are TRBV4-3 and TRBJ2-3; TRBD1 might be the D (5 bases). V was cut by 1 base and J by 4 bases, with 9 bases left in between. Germline CDR1 and CDR2: LGHNA and YSLEER. CDR3 length: 14 residues. CDR3: CASSQGGRADTQYF. The CDR3 DNA sequence: TGCGCCAGCAGCCAAGGGGGCCGGGCAGATACGCAGTATTTT.

This clonotype occurred many times. This chain joins TRBV7-9 and TRBJ2-5, with D possibly being TRBD2 (5 bases). Trimming cost V 2 bases and J 5 bases, with 9 bases left between them. The CDR3 is 13 amino acids. Germline values: CDR1 SEHNR, CDR2 FQNEAQ (reference sequence). In DNA, the CDR3 is TGTGCCAGCAGCTTAACGGGAACGGAGACCCAGTACTTC. Translating it yields CASSLTGTETQYF.

This clonotype occurred many times. This chain connects TRBV6-6 to TRBJ1-1; perhaps TRBD1 as D (5 bases). V was shortened by 2 bases and J by 11 bases, with 15 bases between the two germline ends. Germline CDR1 and CDR2: MNHNY and SVGAGI (reference sequence). The CDR3 extends over 13 amino acids. The CDR3 sequence is CASSYTTREVAFF. CDR3 DNA: TGTGCCAGCAGTTACACAACCAGGGAGGTCGCTTTCTTT.

In this sample, this clonotype turned up many times. This chain joins TRBV11-2 and TRBJ2-3; D unresolved. The germline V gene has CDR1 SGHAT and CDR2 FQNNGV. Trimming took off 0 bases at V and 4 bases at J, with 17 bases between the two ends. The CDR3 spans 17 residues. DNA for the CDR3: TGTGCCAGCAGCTTAGATGATCGAGCCGGATCGGCAGATACGCAGTATTTT. Translated: CASSLDDRAGSADTQYF.

This clonotype has ten or more counts. The gene calls are TRBV10-3 and TRBJ2-5; D is unclear. CDR3 length equals 15 residues. CDR1 is ENHRY, CDR2 SYGVKD, per germline. Trimming cost V 0 bases and J 3 bases, with 11 bases left between them. This CDR3 is CAISESFGEEETQYF. CDR3 DNA: TGTGCCATCAGTGAGTCGTTTGGGGAAGAAGAGACCCAGTACTTC.

This clonotype was seen many times. The rearrangement uses TRBV29-1 and TRBJ2-2; 9 bases fit TRBD1. Trimming removed 1 base from V and 7 bases from J; junction bases left unmatched: 7. The germline gives CDR1 SQVTM, CDR2 ANQGSEA. The CDR3 sequence is 15 residues long. CDR3 bases: TGCAGCGTTGAAGCCGGGACAGGGTGGGGCGGGGAGCTGTTTTTT. Encoded protein: CSVEAGTGWGGELFF.

This clonotype was found many times. J is TRBJ2-3 and V is TRBV20-1; 7 bases line up with TRBD2. The CDR3 is made up of 14 amino acids. Losses at the gene ends were 3 bases for V and 0 bases for J; bases not matched to a gene: 3. The V gene's germline CDR1 is DFQATT and CDR2 SNEGSKA (reference sequence). The CDR3 region is CSARGGPSTDTQYF. The CDR3 coding sequence is TGCAGTGCTAGGGGAGGGCCCAGCACAGATACGCAGTATTTT.

This clonotype was recorded a few times. The V and J genes are TRBV5-1 and TRBJ1-3; D remains unclear. Germline V gene lookup returns CDR1 SGHRS and CDR2 YFSETQ. The CDR3 runs 17 residues. Trimming shortened V by 1 base and J by 0 bases, and 14 bases separated the two germline ends. The CDR3 region has the DNA TGCGCCAGCAGCTTGATTTCCGGCACCCGCTCTGGAAACACCATATATTTT. This sequence encodes CASSLISGTRSGNTIYF.

This clonotype came up a few times. J is TRBJ1-2 and V is TRBV14; weak D call: TRBD1 (6 bases). This CDR3 is built from 14 residues. The ends were cut back, 4 bases at V and 8 bases at J, with 17 bases in the middle. Germline V gives CDR1 SGHDN, CDR2 FVKESK. The CDR3 bases are TGTGCCAGCAGCCCCCGCCGGGACAACGTAGGCTACACCTTC. Its translation is CASSPRRDNVGYTF. Looking up the rest from reference TRBV14 and TRBJ1-2 gives the full variable domain: EAGVTQFPSHSVIEKGQTVTLRCDPISGHDNLYWYRRVMGKEIKFLLHFVKESKQDESGMPNNRFLAERTGGTYSTLKVQPAELEDSGVYFCASSPRRDNVGYTFGSGTRLTVV.

This chain uses TRBV4-3 with TRBJ2-7; TRBD2 is a possible D gene (5 bases). Germline V lookup: CDR1 LGHNA, CDR2 YSLEER. V was shortened by 0 bases and J by 4 bases, with 10 bases between the two germline ends. This CDR3 has 14 residues. The CDR3 bases are TGCGCCAGCAGCCAAGACGGGGATTCATACGAGCAGTACTTC. Residues: CASSQDGDSYEQYF.

The chain links TRBV15 to TRBJ2-6; no clear D gene. Deletions cut 1 base from V and 14 bases from J, with 15 bases between. This CDR3 has 14 residues. Germline V CDR1 and CDR2: LNHNV, YYDKDF (reference sequence). The CDR3 spells CATSRGPPAPLLTF. CDR3 DNA sequence: TGTGCCACCAGCAGAGGGCCTCCGGCGCCCCTCCTGACTTTC.

Ten or more counts support this clonotype. V gene TRBV20-1 combines with J gene TRBJ1-6; D not resolved. CDR1 and CDR2 (germline): DFQATT, SNEGSKA (reference sequence). Trimming took 6 bases from V and 6 from J, leaving 12 bases between them. The CDR3 loop spans 13 amino acids. CDR3 protein: CSAVTSPNSPLHF. DNA of the CDR3: TGCAGTGCCGTGACTTCCCCTAATTCACCCCTCCACTTT.

The chain recombines TRBV11-2 with TRBJ1-2; possible D gene TRBD1, 5 bases. Between the trimmed V and J ends, which lost 1 base and 12 bases, there was a span of 12 bases. Germline V gene lookup returns CDR1 SGHAT and CDR2 FQNNGV. The CDR3 runs to 12 residues. The DNA for the CDR3 is TGTGCCAGCAGCTTAGGTCTGGGGGGTAACACCTTC. It encodes CASSLGLGGNTF.

In its sample, this clonotype was seen many times. One junction end disagrees with the germline gene, perhaps due to a read error. This chain uses TRBV9 with TRBJ2-5; perhaps D is TRBD1 or TRBD2 (5 bases each). Germline V gene lookup returns CDR1 SGDLS and CDR2 YYNGEE. The CDR3 runs 13 residues. This chain's CDR3 is CASSSGAQETQYF. The CDR3 coding sequence is TGCGCCAGCAGTTCCGGGGCTCAAGAGACCCAGTACTTC.

This clonotype was detected a few times. This rearrangement joins TRBV20-1 to TRBJ2-7; 14 bases are shared with TRBD2. The J segment lost 4 bases and the V segment lost 5 bases, leaving 4 bases of the junction unmatched. Looked up from germline, CDR1 is DFQATT and CDR2 is SNEGSKA (reference sequence). This CDR3 is 14 amino acids long. This CDR3 is CSARRTSGRYEQYF. CDR3 nucleotide sequence: TGCAGTGCTCGACGGACTAGCGGGAGGTACGAGCAGTACTTC.

This clonotype has ten or more counts. The rearrangement joins TRBV7-3 to TRBJ2-3; D may be TRBD2 (6 bases). Germline values: CDR1 SGHTA, CDR2 FQGTGA. Trimming took 4 bases from V and 0 from J, leaving 8 bases between them. The CDR3 extends over 14 amino acids. CDR3: CASSSGLSTDTQYF. CDR3 DNA: TGTGCCAGCAGCTCGGGACTCAGCACAGATACGCAGTATTTT. Using reference TRBV7-3 and TRBJ2-3 for the parts outside the CDR3, the full variable domain is GAGVSQTPSNKVTEKGKYVELRCDPISGHTALYWYRQSLGQGPEFLIYFQGTGAADDSGLPNDRFFAVRPEGSVSTLKIQRTERGDSAVYLCASSSGLSTDTQYFGPGTRLTVL.

This clonotype was seen ten or more times. The rearrangement links TRBV6-5 to TRBJ2-1; TRBD2 might be the D (5 bases). This CDR3 has 15 residues. Germline CDR1 and CDR2: MNHEY and SVGAGI. V lost 0 bases and J lost 7, with 13 bases in between. CDR3 residues: CASSYSRVGRNEQFF. CDR3 DNA: TGTGCCAGCAGTTACTCGAGGGTAGGGAGAAATGAGCAGTTCTTC.

V gene TRBV28 combines with J gene TRBJ2-1; 9 bases align to TRBD1. V was pared by 4 bases and J by 5 bases, with 3 bases of the junction left unmatched. The length of the CDR3 is 14 residues. The germline V gene encodes CDR1 MDHEN and CDR2 SYDVKM. The CDR3 DNA reads as TGTGCCAGCAGTTACGGGACAGGGAACAATGAGCAGTTCTTC. It encodes CASSYGTGNNEQFF.

The chain combines TRBV27 with TRBJ1-5; D may be TRBD1 (6 bases). The V end lost 6 bases, the J end lost 3 bases, and 9 bases lay between the germline ends. CDR1 and CDR2 from the germline V gene are MNHEY and SMNVEV (reference sequence). This CDR3 is 13 amino acids long. CDR3 nucleotide sequence: TGTGCCAGCAGACAGGGTTTCAATCAGCCCCAGCATTTT. Translated, it gives CASRQGFNQPQHF.

Many counts were recorded for this clonotype. The rearrangement links TRBV20-1 to TRBJ1-2; the D gene is possibly TRBD1 (6 bases). CDR1 DFQATT and CDR2 SNEGSKA come from the germline V gene (reference sequence). The CDR3 extends over 16 amino acids. V lost 0 bases, J lost 4 bases, and 18 bases lay in between. CDR3 amino acids: CSARDIMSDRSYGYTF. The CDR3 DNA is TGCAGTGCTAGAGATATTATGTCCGACAGGAGCTATGGCTACACCTTC.

This clonotype was counted many times. The rearrangement links TRBV6-5 to TRBJ2-2; D may be TRBD2 (5 bases). V was clipped by 4 bases and J by 1 base, with 19 bases between them. Germline assignment: CDR1 MNHEY and CDR2 SVGAGI. The length of the CDR3 is 18 residues. The CDR3 reads CASSSLRLVARNTGELFF. CDR3 bases: TGTGCCAGCAGTTCCCTTCGGTTGGTAGCGCGGAACACCGGGGAGCTGTTTTTT.

This clonotype has at least ten counts. The genes are TRBV4-2 and TRBJ2-2, with 8 bases identical to TRBD2. This CDR3 contains 16 residues. The trim removed 4 bases at V and 7 bases at J, leaving 11 bases unmatched. Germline loops: CDR1 LGHNA, CDR2 YNFKEQ. The CDR3 sequence is CASSPLFGGAVGELFF. CDR3 DNA: TGTGCCAGCAGCCCACTTTTCGGGGGGGCTGTCGGGGAGCTGTTTTTT.

The chain has TRBV14 and TRBJ2-1, with D possibly matching TRBD2 (5 bases). The germline V and J ends were trimmed by 3 bases and 1 base, with 19 bases remaining between them. CDR1 and CDR2 from the germline V gene are SGHDN and FVKESK. The CDR3 is made up of 18 amino acids. DNA of the CDR3: TGTGCCAGCAGCCACTGGTTAGGCTTAGCGAGGTCCTACAATGAGCAGTTCTTC. Protein: CASSHWLGLARSYNEQFF.